The present TCR beta chain was sequenced within a study of molecular identifiers for immune sequencing clone quantification. As for the study in general: RNA from approximately 20,000 or 98,000 naive CD8 cells was split five ways in replicates, with four sequenced.

Bulk TCR library preparation followed previously described methods with listed TCR primers. TCRdb processed the PCR reads anew with MiXCR; each CDR3 protein has one entry. The sample carries 300,000 to 400,000 distinct CDR3 sequences, about 22% recorded once. CDR3 length: 17 amino acids. Germline lookup yields CDR1 SGHDN and CDR2 FVKESK. V shed 0 bases, J shed 6 bases, and the junction held 9 bases outside the gene matches. In its sample, this clonotype was seen many times. CD8+CD4-CCR7+CD45RA+ cells were sorted as naive CD8 T cells. J is TRBJ2-3 and V is TRBV14, with TRBD2 matching over 10 bases. Sequencing was performed on naive CD8+ T cells from blood, with Jurkat cell RNA spiked in. Specified subset: FACS-sorted CD8+CD4-CCR7+CD45RA+ naive T cells. The receptor was isolated from a human donor in good health. Some libraries in this study had Jurkat cell RNA spiked in. CDR3 loop: CASSQDLSGGLLDTQYF. CDR3 sequence (DNA): TGTGCCAGCAGCCAAGATCTTAGCGGGGGGCTTCTGGATACGCAGTATTTT. The variable domain in full, with the rest retrieved from reference TRBV14 and TRBJ2-3, is EAGVTQFPSHSVIEKGQTVTLRCDPISGHDNLYWYRRVMGKEIKFLLHFVKESKQDESGMPNNRFLAERTGGTYSTLKVQPAELEDSGVYFCASSQDLSGGLLDTQYFGPGTRLTVL.